Listed below are T cell receptor beta chains from one sample, sequenced in a study of siplizumab effects on memory and regulatory T cells. The assay was immunoSEQ multiplex PCR, and TCRdb's table has in-frame clones only and misses some. The data show over 70,000 clones, around 93% seen once. The specimen sequenced was CD8+ T cells sorted from blood. The receptor source for this set is a human donor in good health. Each CDR3 is given with its conserved first and last residue. The D gene is left open where the match is weak. Clone size, where shown, is once, few, many, or a class for clones that have expanded.

v_call,d_call,j_call,clone_size,cdr3_nt,cdr3_aa
TRBV19,NA,TRBJ1-1,NA,TGTGCCAGCCTTAGTTTTAGGGACACTGAAGCTTTCTTT,CASLSFRDTEAFF
TRBV6-5,NA,TRBJ2-3,NA,TGTGCCAGCAGTTACTCGAGAAGAGGGACAGATACGCAGTATTTT,CASSYSRRGTDTQYF
TRBV7-6,TRBD1,TRBJ1-1,NA,TGTGCCAGCAGCCCCTACCCCACAGGGGAGAACACTGAAGCTTTCTTT,CASSPYPTGENTEAFF
TRBV28,TRBD2,TRBJ2-7,NA,TGTGCCAGCAGTTCCGGACTAGCGGGAGCGACTATTCCCTACGAGCAGTACTTC,CASSSGLAGATIPYEQYF
TRBV11-3,NA,TRBJ2-3,NA,TGTGCCAGCAGCTCGCACGTAGGAGATACGCAGTATTTT,CASSSHVGDTQYF
TRBV29-1,NA,TRBJ2-7,NA,TGCAGCGTTGAAACCACAGATAGGTCGGAAACGTACGAGCAGTACTTC,CSVETTDRSETYEQYF
TRBV9,TRBD1,TRBJ2-3,NA,TGTGCCAGCAGCGTAGCAGGACAGGGGACCGAAGATACGCAGTATTTT,CASSVAGQGTEDTQYF
TRBV28,NA,TRBJ1-1,few,TGTGCCAGCAGTTTTGGCACTGAAGCTTTCTTT,CASSFGTEAFF
TRBV9,NA,TRBJ1-2,NA,TGTGCCAGCAGCGTGTCGGACACGGATAACTATGGCTACACCTTC,CASSVSDTDNYGYTF
TRBV11-2,NA,TRBJ2-5,NA,TGTGCCAGCAGCCCACTTTTTTGGGAAGAGACCCAGTACTTC,CASSPLFWEETQYF
TRBV7-9,NA,TRBJ2-7,NA,TGTGCCAGCAGCGGCGACGGGGGGCTTTCGGCCGAGCAGTACTTC,CASSGDGGLSAEQYF
TRBV7-2,NA,TRBJ2-3,NA,TGTGCCAGCAGCTTTTCCAGCACAGATACGCAGTATTTT,CASSFSSTDTQYF
TRBV19,NA,TRBJ2-1,once,TGTGCCTCCCTACCAGGGGCCGGCAATGAGCAGTTCTTC,CASLPGAGNEQFF
TRBV7-6,NA,TRBJ1-3,NA,TGTGCCAGCACCGAAAACCGGGCGCCGCGAGGAAACACCATATATTTT,CASTENRAPRGNTIYF
TRBV6-5,NA,TRBJ1-4,NA,TGTGCCAGCAGTTACGGCAGGGCAACTAATGAAAAACTGTTTTTT,CASSYGRATNEKLFF
TRBV10-1,NA,TRBJ2-2,NA,TGCGCCAGCAGACCGGACTCCACCGGGGAGCTGTTTTTT,CASRPDSTGELFF
TRBV27,NA,TRBJ1-2,NA,TGTGCCAGCAGTTCGTTCCGGGACCGAGCGACCTATGGCTACACCTTC,CASSSFRDRATYGYTF
TRBV19,TRBD2,TRBJ2-1,NA,TGTGCCAGTAGTCTGACTAGCGGTAAATACAATGAGCAGTTCTTC,CASSLTSGKYNEQFF
TRBV5-1,TRBD1,TRBJ2-7,NA,TGCGCCAGCAGCGCAATACAGGGGGATTACTCCTACGAGCAGTACTTC,CASSAIQGDYSYEQYF
TRBV15,TRBD2,TRBJ2-3,NA,TGTGCCACCAGCAGAGGGCGGGAGGGCTCAGATACGCAGTATTTT,CATSRGREGSDTQYF
TRBV15,TRBD2,TRBJ2-3,NA,TGTGCCACCAGCTTGGGACTAGCGGGCGCTCCAGATACGCAGTATTTT,CATSLGLAGAPDTQYF
TRBV9,TRBD1,TRBJ2-5,NA,TGTGCCAGCAGCGTAGTGGGACAGGGGGCCCAAGAGACCCAGTACTTC,CASSVVGQGAQETQYF
TRBV7-9,TRBD1,TRBJ1-1,NA,TGTGCCAGCAGCTATCAGGGACAGGATGTCAGGTTC,CASSYQGQDVRF
TRBV2,NA,TRBJ1-5,once,TGTGCCAGCAGTAAATCAGAGCGGAGCAATCAGCCCCAGCATTTT,CASSKSERSNQPQHF
TRBV27,NA,TRBJ1-1,NA,TGTGCCAGCAGTTTTTCCAAGGGTCTACTCACTGAAGCTTTCTTT,CASSFSKGLLTEAFF
TRBV10-3,NA,TRBJ2-7,once,TGTGCCATCAGCGAGCAAGCCTTATCCGGCGAGCAGTACTTC,CAISEQALSGEQYF
TRBV27,NA,TRBJ2-7,NA,TGTGCCAGCAGTTCGTGGGATCCTACCTACGAGCAGTACTTC,CASSSWDPTYEQYF
TRBV28,NA,TRBJ2-7,NA,TGTGCCAGCAGTCCCAGAATTACCTACGAGCAGTACTTC,CASSPRITYEQYF
TRBV10-1,NA,TRBJ2-1,NA,TGCGCCAGCAGTGATCCAGGGGGGTATAATGAGCAGTTCTTC,CASSDPGGYNEQFF
TRBV7-9,TRBD1,TRBJ2-1,NA,TGTGCCAGCAGCTTCCCGGGACAGGGGGCTGATGAGCAGTTCTTC,CASSFPGQGADEQFF
TRBV6-5,NA,TRBJ2-7,NA,TGTGCCAGCAGTTACGTAGTCTACGAGCAGTACTTC,CASSYVVYEQYF
TRBV9,NA,TRBJ2-1,NA,TGTGCCAGCAGCGAAACAGGGATCTCCTACAATGAGCAGTTCTTC,CASSETGISYNEQFF
TRBV2,NA,TRBJ2-7,once,TGTGCCAGCAGTGGAGGGTTCAACTACGAGCAGTACTTC,CASSGGFNYEQYF
TRBV10-3,NA,TRBJ2-2,NA,TGTGCCATCAGGGACTTCCAGAACACCGGGGAGCTGTTTTTT,CAIRDFQNTGELFF
TRBV2,NA,TRBJ1-5,NA,TGTGCCAGCAGGACGGGGGTTAGCAATCAGCCCCAGCATTTT,CASRTGVSNQPQHF
TRBV10-1,NA,TRBJ2-2,NA,TGCGCCAGCAGCGCCTGGGGAAACACCGGGGAGCTGTTTTTT,CASSAWGNTGELFF